The TCR beta chain described here comes from a study of T-cell reconstitution after alpha-beta-depleted transplantation in children. Unique molecular identifiers were incorporated during preparation of the TCRbeta library. TCRdb fed the PCR reads into MiXCR, producing one record per CDR3 protein. The sample records around 600,000 distinct CDR3 sequences, roughly 17% being singletons. The sequencing here drew on PBMCs from the stem cell graft donor, taken from the stem cell graft. The origin of this receptor is a human donor who donated a stem cell graft to a child with acute myeloid leukemia.

The CDR3 is CASSRLPSDQETQYF. The DNA of the CDR3 is TGTGCCAGCTCTCGCCTCCCTAGCGACCAAGAGACCCAGTACTTC. The rearrangement uses TRBV18 and TRBJ2-5; the D gene is possibly TRBD2 (6 bases). The germline gives CDR1 KGHSH, CDR2 LQKENI. V was trimmed by 6 bases and J by 0 bases, leaving 14 bases between them. The CDR3 consists of 15 residues.